A selection of T cell receptor beta chains follows, all from one sample in a study of T cells after yellow fever vaccination. One entry per CDR3 protein results from TCRdb running MiXCR on the 5' RACE reads. Of hundreds of thousands of distinct CDR3 sequences listed, 8.5% to 9% were seen once; the top ten hold 15% to 20%. The specimen was PBMCs, collected on the day of the first yellow fever vaccination. The receptors were sampled from a man aged 18 to 30 who received the YFV17D yellow fever vaccine. Both conserved end residues are trimmed from each CDR3.

CDR3 | J | V
ASSLSRQGRHTGELF | TRBJ2-2 | TRBV7-8
ASSSGLAGAISYNEQF | TRBJ2-1 | TRBV11-1
ASSFGSPNTEAF | TRBJ1-1 | TRBV7-2
ASSDFQGFTDTQY | TRBJ2-3 | TRBV25-1
ASSYGVTATNTEAF | TRBJ1-1 | TRBV5-6
ASSLGLAGLETQY | TRBJ2-5 | TRBV12-3/TRBV12-4
ASTGGETQY | TRBJ2-5 | TRBV6-2/TRBV6-3
ASRTGDGRQETQY | TRBJ2-5 | TRBV12-3/TRBV12-4
ASSKVGDDTEAF | TRBJ1-1 | TRBV21-1
SAGRQLNTEAF | TRBJ1-1 | TRBV20-1
ASRYIGWDTEAF | TRBJ1-1 | TRBV27
ASSPNSGGTNEQF | TRBJ2-1 | TRBV4-1
ATSDDGTTNTGELF | TRBJ2-2 | TRBV24-1
ASSLSDVEETQY | TRBJ2-5 | TRBV5-4
ASSLRPTGTGSNYGYT | TRBJ1-2 | TRBV5-6
AWSVGVAGNQPQH | TRBJ1-5 | TRBV30
ASSDGLAGADTQY | TRBJ2-3 | TRBV18
ASPTGNTGELF | TRBJ2-2 | TRBV30
ATSRDFGITDTQY | TRBJ2-3 | TRBV15
ASSHRGGSGANVLT | TRBJ2-6 | TRBV7-8
ASTTPRDEKLF | TRBJ1-4 | TRBV7-2
ASSQDLPSYSGNTIY | TRBJ1-3 | TRBV4-2
ASSPGLAGNNEQF | TRBJ2-1 | TRBV7-2
ASSSRGGNEQF | TRBJ2-1 | TRBV7-3
ASSPGNAGGYT | TRBJ1-2 | TRBV18
ASSFQGALSGYT | TRBJ1-2 | TRBV12-3/TRBV12-4
ASSQVRGATSGELF | TRBJ2-2 | TRBV4-2
SARRSYEQY | TRBJ2-7 | TRBV20-1
SARFIGGSYEQY | TRBJ2-7 | TRBV20-1
ASSSQFQETQY | TRBJ2-5 | TRBV7-2
ATSAGLGGETQY | TRBJ2-5 | TRBV24-1
SANFRGNEQF | TRBJ2-1 | TRBV20-1
ASSSQGETQY | TRBJ2-5 | TRBV6-5
SARETVTNQPQH | TRBJ1-5 | TRBV20-1
ASSSLGGGGADTQY | TRBJ2-3 | TRBV5-6
ASRPTLRADYEQY | TRBJ2-7 | TRBV7-9
SAGPLPYEQY | TRBJ2-7 | TRBV20-1
ASSLDYGTSGTYNEQF | TRBJ2-1 | TRBV5-1
ASSATDSPYQPQH | TRBJ1-5 | TRBV9
ASTPPTKNIQY | TRBJ2-4 | TRBV6-1
ASSEDGYQETQY | TRBJ2-5 | TRBV12-3/TRBV12-4
ATSDAGTFDTGELF | TRBJ2-2 | TRBV24-1
ASSPISDTTEAF | TRBJ1-1 | TRBV18
ATRGVGELF | TRBJ2-2 | TRBV10-3
ASSPVETPSYEQY | TRBJ2-7 | TRBV10-2
ASSATGTFTGELF | TRBJ2-2 | TRBV5-1
ASSFPYGGSTEAF | TRBJ1-1 | TRBV7-2
ASSPTSGGDQETQY | TRBJ2-5 | TRBV25-1
ASSEPGDTEAF | TRBJ1-1 | TRBV25-1
SARDYGAYGYT | TRBJ1-2 | TRBV20-1
ASSKSGQETQY | TRBJ2-5 | TRBV21-1
ASRAFVKLYNEQF | TRBJ2-1 | TRBV11-2
ASSLKSVSNEQF | TRBJ2-1 | TRBV7-3
ASSLTGEYGYT | TRBJ1-2 | TRBV7-9
ASSLAGQGRHEQF | TRBJ2-1 | TRBV5-1
ATSDLGQGDQETQY | TRBJ2-5 | TRBV24-1
ASRPSGLADNEQF | TRBJ2-1 | TRBV27
ASSRPDGPTGETQY | TRBJ2-5 | TRBV7-2
ASSFGQGAGGYT | TRBJ1-2 | TRBV7-3